The rows below give T cell receptor beta chains drawn from one sample of a study of blood T cell repertoires in COVID-19. Repertoires were generated with immunoSEQ multiplex PCR, while TCRdb's copy carries only in-frame clones and drops some. The data show about 260,000 clones, with around 82% seen just once and about 9.1% held by the top ten. The sequenced material came from peripheral blood. The receptor source for this set is a human donor in a cohort sampled during active COVID-19. Both conserved end residues are part of each CDR3. D genes are given only for firm matches. Part of the rows lack a size; the others show once, few, many or a class for expanded clones.

D gene	clone size	V gene	J gene	CDR3 DNA	CDR3 protein
TRBD1	-	TRBV7-2	TRBJ1-2	TGTGCCAGCAGCTTAGGGACAGGAGCTAACTATGGCTACACCTTC	CASSLGTGANYGYTF
TRBD1	-	TRBV6-6	TRBJ2-7	TGTGCCAGCAGCATTCTCCAGGGGGCGGGCGAGCAGTACTTC	CASSILQGAGEQYF
TRBD1	-	TRBV27	TRBJ2-7	TGTGCCAGCACCGACGCCCCCGGGACAGGAGTCTACGAGCAGTACTTC	CASTDAPGTGVYEQYF
TRBD2	-	TRBV7-6	TRBJ2-1	TGTGCCAGCAGCTTAGCCCAGACTAGCGGGACCCACAATGAGCAGTTCTTC	CASSLAQTSGTHNEQFF
-	-	TRBV4-1	TRBJ2-7	TGCGCCAGCAGCCAAGAGCGACTAGTTCCAACCTACGAGCAGTACTTC	CASSQERLVPTYEQYF
TRBD2	-	TRBV7-3	TRBJ2-3	TGTGCCAGCAGCTTATTTAGCGGGAGCACAGATACGCAGTATTTT	CASSLFSGSTDTQYF
TRBD1	-	TRBV7-2	TRBJ1-3	TGTGCCAGCAGCTTGACGGCGGGGGGCAGGGGGACCGGAAACACCATATATTTT	CASSLTAGGRGTGNTIYF
-	few	TRBV7-8	TRBJ1-6	TGTGCCAGCAGCTTAGGGGCCGGAACACCCCTCCACTTT	CASSLGAGTPLHF
-	once	TRBV11-2	TRBJ2-7	TGTGCCAGCAGCTTAGGGCTAGCCAACGAGCAGTACTTC	CASSLGLANEQYF
-	-	TRBV2	TRBJ1-3	TGTGCCAGCTTGTCGGACAGCCGGACTGGAAACACCATATATTTT	CASLSDSRTGNTIYF
-	-	TRBV7-9	TRBJ2-7	TGTGCCAGCAGCTCACGATCCCACCAGGTGGAGCAGTACTTC	CASSSRSHQVEQYF
-	-	TRBV18	TRBJ2-7	TGTGCCAGCTCACCAATTCCGGGACAATCCTACGAGCAGTACTTC	CASSPIPGQSYEQYF
-	-	TRBV10-3	TRBJ2-7	TGTGCCACCGCCAAGGGACAAGGCCCCTCGTACTTC	CATAKGQGPSYF
-	-	TRBV14	TRBJ1-2	TGTGCCAGCAGCCAAGAATTAGACAGAACCTATGGCTACACCTTC	CASSQELDRTYGYTF
TRBD2	-	TRBV24-1	TRBJ2-3	TGTGCCACCAGTGATCAGCGGGGGGGTACGAGAGATACGCAGTATTTT	CATSDQRGGTRDTQYF
-	once	TRBV3-1/TRBV3-2	TRBJ1-3	TGTGCCAGCAGCAAATTAGACAGCCTCTCTGGAAACACCATATATTTT	CASSKLDSLSGNTIYF
TRBD1	-	TRBV10-3	TRBJ1-3	TGTGCCATCGGGACAGGGCCTGGAAACACCATATATTTT	CAIGTGPGNTIYF
-	-	TRBV25-1	TRBJ2-1	TGTGCCAGCAGTGGCCCTCGAAGTCTCCGGTCGACTAGGGTCGAGCAGTTCTTC	CASSGPRSLRSTRVEQFF
TRBD1	-	TRBV6-5	TRBJ1-5	TGTGCCAGCAGCCGGACAGGAATCAATCAGCCCCAGCATTTT	CASSRTGINQPQHF
TRBD2	-	TRBV5-4	TRBJ2-7	TGTGCCAGCAGCTTGTCTAGCGGAAGCTACGAGCAGTACTTC	CASSLSSGSYEQYF
-	-	TRBV12-3/TRBV12-4	TRBJ2-5	TGTGCCAGCAGTTTTAATTCGGGAGAGACCCAGTACTTC	CASSFNSGETQYF
TRBD1	-	TRBV7-9	TRBJ2-3	TGTGCCAGCAGTCTCGGACAGGGCACAGATACGCAGTATTTT	CASSLGQGTDTQYF
TRBD2	-	TRBV6-5	TRBJ2-7	TGTGCCAGCAGTCCCCCCCTAGCGGGAGGTTACGAGCAGTACTTC	CASSPPLAGGYEQYF
TRBD1	-	TRBV5-4	TRBJ1-5	TGTGCCAGCAGCTCACAGGGGGGAGCCGATCAGCCCCAGCATTTT	CASSSQGGADQPQHF
TRBD1	-	TRBV6-5	TRBJ1-2	TGTGCCAGCAGGCCGGGACAGGGTATTTATGGCTACACCTTC	CASRPGQGIYGYTF
-	-	TRBV4-3	TRBJ1-2	TGCGCCAGCAGCCAAGGACAGCCTAACTATGGCTACACCTTC	CASSQGQPNYGYTF
TRBD1	-	TRBV27	TRBJ2-1	TGTGCCAGCAGTTTTCTTAAGGCAGGGGGCGGGAATGAGCAGTTCTTC	CASSFLKAGGGNEQFF
-	-	TRBV7-9	TRBJ1-5	TGTGCCAGCAGCTTATGGGGAGGGGGTCAGCCCCAGCATTTT	CASSLWGGGQPQHF
-	-	TRBV6-2/TRBV6-3	TRBJ1-2	TGTGCCAGCAGTTACGATGGACTGGGCTACACCTTC	CASSYDGLGYTF
-	-	TRBV28	TRBJ1-1	TGTGCCAGCAGTCCAAGTGGGGCAGGTGACACTGAAGCTTTCTTT	CASSPSGAGDTEAFF
-	-	TRBV10-2	TRBJ2-1	TGCGCCAGCAGTCAGTACAATGAGCAGTTCTTC	CASSQYNEQFF
TRBD2	-	TRBV2	TRBJ2-5	TGTGCCAGCAGGCGGTTGACAAGGTCGGAGCGGGGGGAGACCCAGTACTTC	CASRRLTRSERGETQYF
-	-	TRBV9	TRBJ1-3	TGTGCCAGCAGCCCAACCCCGGTCTCTGGAAACACCATATATTTT	CASSPTPVSGNTIYF
-	-	TRBV20-1	TRBJ2-5	TGCAGTGCTAGAGCAGTAGAGACCCAGTACTTC	CSARAVETQYF
TRBD2	-	TRBV6-5	TRBJ2-1	TGTGCCAGCACGGGTTTGTTGCGGGAGGTCAATGAGCAGTTCTTC	CASTGLLREVNEQFF
TRBD2	-	TRBV24-1	TRBJ2-2	TGTGCCACCAGTGATCCGGGGGGGCAGTCCACCGGGGAGCTGTTTTTT	CATSDPGGQSTGELFF
-	-	TRBV12-3/TRBV12-4	TRBJ2-3	TGTGCCAGCAGTTTTATAAGCACAGATACGCAGTATTTT	CASSFISTDTQYF
-	-	TRBV5-4	TRBJ2-2	TGTGCCAGCAGCTTCCCCAGAACGCCGAACACCGGGGAGCTGTTTTTT	CASSFPRTPNTGELFF
TRBD2	once	TRBV11-2	TRBJ2-5	TGTGCCAGCAGTGGGGGGGAGGGCCCTCCCGAGACCCAGTACTTC	CASSGGEGPPETQYF